These 30 T cell receptor beta chains were sequenced from one sample in a study of cytomegalovirus exposure and HLA in healthy donors. Primers: 60 Vbeta forward and 13 Jbeta reverse. TCRdb keeps only in-frame clones here, not all; method: immunoSEQ multiplex PCR. The table includes over 200,000 clones, approximately 68% detected once. What was sequenced was PBMCs. The receptor set was obtained from a woman aged 25 to 45 in good health and CMV-seronegative.

The table lists this clone with a count of one. The chain has TRBV9 and TRBJ2-7; 11 bases line up with TRBD2. The CDR3 runs 14 residues. V shed 3 bases and J 7 bases; nucleotides not matched to a gene: 6. Germline CDR1 is SGDLS and CDR2 is YYNGEE. CDR3 in amino acids: CASSALAGEGEQYF. The CDR3 DNA follows: TGTGCCAGCAGCGCACTAGCGGGAGAAGGTGAGCAGTACTTC.

CDR3: CASSHNSGDGRTRSYEQYF. The CDR3, as DNA: TGTGCCAGCAGTCACAATTCGGGGGATGGGCGCACCAGGTCCTACGAGCAGTACTTC. This chain joins TRBV7-6 and TRBJ2-7; possible D gene TRBD2, 6 bases. The germline V and J ends were trimmed by 6 bases and 1 base, with 28 bases remaining between them. The CDR3 spans 19 residues. Germline V lookup: CDR1 SGHVS, CDR2 FNYEAQ.

The chain employs TRBV2 and TRBJ1-4; D might be TRBD1 (6 bases). Trimming removed 0 bases from V and 8 bases from J, with 13 bases in between. CDR1 and CDR2 (germline): SNHLY, FYNNEI. The CDR3 has 15 residues. Here the CDR3 reads CASSEARTESEKLFF. The CDR3 DNA is TGTGCCAGCAGTGAAGCAAGGACAGAGTCGGAAAAACTGTTTTTT.

The chain uses TRBV6-5 and TRBJ1-4, with 7 positions matching TRBD1. The CDR3 runs 14 residues. The V gene's germline CDR1 is MNHEY and CDR2 SVGAGI. Trimming took 5 bases from V and 8 from J; bases not matched to a gene: 8. The CDR3 coding sequence is TGTGCCAGCAGTGGCCGGACAGGCGGGGAAAAACTGTTTTTT. Its translation: CASSGRTGGEKLFF.

This rearrangement joins TRBV5-6 to TRBJ1-3; weak D call: TRBD1 (5 bases). There are 16 residues in the CDR3. Trimming shortened V by 4 bases and J by 0 bases, and 14 bases separated the two germline ends. Germline V gives CDR1 SGHDT, CDR2 YYEEEE. CDR3 residues: CASSPRQRDSGNTIYF. Written as DNA, the CDR3 is TGTGCCAGCAGCCCCCGACAGCGCGACTCTGGAAACACCATATATTTT.

This clone was counted a few times. V is TRBV11-3 and J is TRBJ1-1, with D unresolved. Germline V lookup: CDR1 SGHNT, CDR2 YENEEA. V lost 4 bases, J lost 2 bases, and 17 bases lay in between. The CDR3 length is 16 residues. CDR3 DNA: TGTGCCAGCAGCTACCCCCTCGGCGGTATTAACACTGAAGCTTTCTTT. It specifies CASSYPLGGINTEAFF. The whole variable domain, remainder taken from reference TRBV11-3 and TRBJ1-1, is EAGVVQSPRYKIIEKKQPVAFWCNPISGHNTLYWYLQNLGQGPELLIRYENEEAVDDSQLPKDRFSAERLKGVDSTLKIQPAELGDSAVYLCASSYPLGGINTEAFFGQGTRLTVV.

This chain joins TRBV5-1 and TRBJ2-4; TRBD2 matches 11 bases. Germline lookup yields CDR1 SGHRS and CDR2 YFSETQ. The V segment lost 6 bases and the J segment 8 bases; nucleotides outside the gene matches: 7. The length of the CDR3 is 14 residues. The DNA for the CDR3 is TGCGCCAGCACTCTAGCGGGGGGCGGACACATTCAGTACTTC. Translation gives CASTLAGGGHIQYF.

The CDR3 loop is CASSQDSGGRQYF. CDR3 in DNA: TGTGCCAGCAGCCAAGATTCGGGCGGGAGGCAGTATTTT. This chain links TRBV4-2 with TRBJ2-3; TRBD2 matches 7 bases. Losses at the gene ends were 0 bases for V and 11 bases for J; bases not matched to a gene: 5. Germline CDR1 reads LGHNA; CDR2 reads YNFKEQ. This CDR3 comprises 13 residues.

This chain links TRBV25-1 with TRBJ1-2; 9 bases are a match to TRBD1. This CDR3 spans 15 amino acids. The junction had 5 bases not matched to a gene; V was cut back by 6 bases and J by 0 bases. Germline V gives CDR1 MGHDK, CDR2 SYGVNS. The DNA for the CDR3 is TGTGCCAGCAGGGAGGACAGGGGCGCTAACTATGGCTACACCTTC. Translation gives CASREDRGANYGYTF.

This clone was picked up a small number of times. V usage is TRBV2 and J usage is TRBJ2-7; maybe TRBD2 (6 bases). CDR1 and CDR2 from the germline V gene are SNHLY and FYNNEI. This CDR3 spans 16 amino acids. Trimming removed 0 bases from V and 2 bases from J, with 14 bases in between. The CDR3 loop is CASSEASAGSPYEQYF. The CDR3 nucleotides are TGTGCCAGCAGTGAAGCGTCCGCGGGATCCCCCTACGAGCAGTACTTC.

The V gene is TRBV30, the J gene TRBJ1-4; D might be TRBD1 (6 bases). Germline values: CDR1 GTSNPN, CDR2 SVGIG (reference sequence). Deletions cut 1 base from V and 4 bases from J, with 13 bases between. The CDR3 consists of 15 residues. CDR3 amino acids: CAWSGVQGNNEKLFF. The CDR3 DNA sequence: TGTGCCTGGAGTGGGGTACAGGGAAATAATGAAAAACTGTTTTTT.

This clone was seen a handful of times. V usage is TRBV2 and J usage is TRBJ1-3; no clear D gene. Deletions cut 6 bases from V and 1 base from J, with 13 bases between. CDR1 and CDR2 (germline): SNHLY, FYNNEI. The CDR3 runs to 15 residues. The CDR3 sequence is CASRVDSESGNTIYF. The CDR3, as DNA: TGTGCCAGCAGGGTTGATTCAGAATCTGGAAACACCATATATTTT.

In the case of this clone: At one end, the junction sequence differs from germline, possibly due to a read error. The chain recombines TRBV5-6 with TRBJ1-5; D unresolved. The CDR3 spans 13 residues. The V gene's germline CDR1 is SGHDT and CDR2 YYEEEE. The CDR3 loop reads CDSRLGLSQPQHF. CDR3 nucleotides: TGTGACAGCAGATTGGGTCTGTCCCAGCCCCAGCATTTT.

The chain uses TRBV5-1 and TRBJ1-1; no clear D gene. The CDR3 has 14 residues. Germline lookup yields CDR1 SGHRS and CDR2 YFSETQ. V gave up 1 base and J gave up 6 bases, with 13 bases separating them. The CDR3, as DNA: TGCGCCAGCAGCTTGTCCACTCCCCCGTCTGAAGCTTTCTTT. Its protein product is CASSLSTPPSEAFF. Looking up the rest from reference TRBV5-1 and TRBJ1-1 gives the full variable domain: KAGVTQTPRYLIKTRGQQVTLSCSPISGHRSVSWYQQTPGQGLQFLFEYFSETQRNKGNFPGRFSGRQFSNSRSEMNVSTLELGDSALYLCASSLSTPPSEAFFGQGTRLTVV.

The chain links TRBV30 to TRBJ2-1, with 9 bases identical to TRBD2. This CDR3 contains 17 residues. Unmatched junction bases numbered 13, after V lost 3 bases and J lost 4 bases. CDR1 GTSNPN and CDR2 SVGIG come from the germline V gene (reference sequence). The CDR3 coding sequence is TGTGCCTGGAGCGGAAACGGGGCGGGGGGGCATTACAATGAGCAGTTCTTC. Amino acid sequence: CAWSGNGAGGHYNEQFF.

This clone was seen once. This chain joins TRBV5-1 and TRBJ2-2; 12 bases fit TRBD1. Per germline, CDR1 SGHRS and CDR2 YFSETQ. This CDR3 region has 15 residues. V trimming: 6 bases; J trimming: 6 bases; junction bases outside the gene matches: 6. This CDR3 reads CASTGQGATAGELFF. The DNA of the CDR3 is TGCGCCAGCACGGGACAGGGGGCTACGGCCGGGGAGCTGTTTTTT.

A single count supports this clone. The chain is built from TRBV19 and TRBJ1-1; D gene uncertain. The CDR3 covers 15 residues. Trimming left V 6 bases short and J 0 bases short, with 14 bases between. Per the germline V gene, CDR1 is LNHDA and CDR2 is SQIVND (reference sequence). The CDR3 is CASSSGGNMNTEAFF. The CDR3 region has the DNA TGTGCCAGTAGCTCTGGAGGAAATATGAACACTGAAGCTTTCTTT. Drawing the rest from reference TRBV19 and TRBJ1-1, the complete variable domain is DGGITQSPKYLFRKEGQNVTLSCEQNLNHDAMYWYRQDPGQGLRLIYYSQIVNDFQKGDIAEGYSVSREKKESFPLTVTSAQKNPTAFYLCASSSGGNMNTEAFFGQGTRLTVV.

The chain carries TRBV27 and TRBJ2-1; TRBD1 aligns across 9 bases. Germline V CDR1 and CDR2: MNHEY, SMNVEV (reference sequence). The CDR3 spans 14 residues. Trimming cost V 5 bases and J 9 bases; bases outside gene matches: 8. The DNA for the CDR3 is TGTGCCAGCAGTCTCGGACAGGGGCGCGGTGAGCAGTTCTTC. Its protein product is CASSLGQGRGEQFF.

This sequence joins TRBV5-1 and TRBJ2-7; TRBD2 aligns across 13 bases. The germline V gene encodes CDR1 SGHRS and CDR2 YFSETQ. V lost 4 bases and J lost 5; bases outside the gene matches: 6. CDR3 length: 15 residues. CDR3 sequence reads: CASSPGGTSGNEQYF. The CDR3 bases are TGCGCCAGCAGCCCAGGGGGGACTAGCGGGAACGAGCAGTACTTC.

This chain uses TRBV19 with TRBJ1-6, with a tentative D call TRBD1 (5 bases). Germline CDR1 LNHDA, CDR2 SQIVND (reference sequence). Deletions cut 7 bases from V and 9 bases from J, with 22 bases between. CDR3 length equals 16 residues. The CDR3 nucleotides read TGTGCCAGTACCGAACCCAAGGGGATGTTCAGTTCACCCCTCCACTTT. This encodes CASTEPKGMFSSPLHF.

For this clone: The junction differs from germline at one of its ends, possibly a read error. The rearrangement links TRBV7-2 to TRBJ2-7; 9 nucleotides match TRBD2. The CDR3 is 15 residues long. CDR1 is SGHTA and CDR2 is FQGNSA in the germline V gene. The CDR3 loop reads CAGSFFVSGSYEQYF. CDR3 bases: TGTGCCGGCAGCTTCTTTGTTAGCGGGAGCTACGAGCAGTACTTC. Variable domain in full (rest from reference TRBV7-2 and TRBJ2-7): GAGVSQSPSNKVTEKGKDVELRCDPISGHTALYWYRQSLGQGLEFLIYFQGNSAPDKSGLPSDRFSAERTGGSVSTLTIQRTQQEDSAVYLCAGSFFVSGSYEQYFGPGTRLTVT.

The genes are TRBV6-5 and TRBJ1-3, with D maybe TRBD1 (6 bases). V gave up 4 bases and J gave up 0 bases, with 10 bases separating them. This CDR3 has 15 residues. Germline lookup yields CDR1 MNHEY and CDR2 SVGAGI. In DNA form, the CDR3 reads TGTGCCAGCAGTTCCGACAGGAACTCTGGAAACACCATATATTTT. Encoded protein: CASSSDRNSGNTIYF.

CDR3 protein: CAWRGATEAFF. The CDR3 DNA is TGTGCCTGGAGGGGCGCCACTGAAGCTTTCTTT. The genes are TRBV30 and TRBJ1-1; D remains ambiguous. Per germline, CDR1 GTSNPN and CDR2 SVGIG (reference sequence). The CDR3 sequence is 11 residues long. Trimming pared 3 bases from V and 4 bases from J, leaving 6 bases between.

This clone turned up a few times. The chain carries TRBV5-1 and TRBJ2-5; 7 nucleotides match TRBD1. Germline-derived CDR1 and CDR2 are SGHRS and YFSETQ. The length of the CDR3 is 15 residues. V lost 6 bases to trimming and J lost 2 bases; unmatched junction nucleotides: 10. The CDR3 protein is CASTFNRGLQETQYF. The CDR3 DNA reads as TGCGCCAGCACCTTCAACAGGGGCCTACAAGAGACCCAGTACTTC.

The chain recombines TRBV6-5 with TRBJ1-5; the match to TRBD1 covers 8 bases. The V segment lost 5 bases and the J segment 6 bases; nucleotides outside the gene matches: 6. The germline gives CDR1 MNHEY, CDR2 SVGAGI. The CDR3 spans 14 residues. The CDR3 DNA sequence: TGTGCCAGCAGTCCATGGACAGGGATTCAGCCCCAGCATTTT. Its translation: CASSPWTGIQPQHF.

The chain uses TRBV5-6 and TRBJ2-5; D may be TRBD2 (6 bases). Between the trimmed V and J ends, which lost 0 bases and 2 bases, there was a span of 14 bases. CDR1 is SGHDT and CDR2 is YYEEEE in the germline V gene. The CDR3 consists of 16 residues. The CDR3 spells CASSLVLASNQETQYF. CDR3 nucleotides: TGTGCCAGCAGCTTGGTTCTAGCGTCGAATCAAGAGACCCAGTACTTC.

The rearrangement links TRBV7-3 to TRBJ2-7; 7 bases map to TRBD2. CDR3 length: 15 amino acids. Losses at the gene ends were 2 bases for V and 2 bases for J; bases not matched to a gene: 6. Germline loops: CDR1 SGHTA, CDR2 FQGTGA. This chain's CDR3 is CASSLGRGFAYEQYF. The CDR3 DNA reads TGTGCCAGCAGCTTAGGGCGGGGGTTCGCCTACGAGCAGTACTTC.

Worth noting for this clone: The CDR3 ends on some other residue instead of the conserved phenylalanine or tryptophan, so this is likely a read error. CDR3 coding DNA: TGTGCCAGCAGTTTATACGGGACAGGGGCTAGCACAGATACGCAGTATTTG. As protein: CASSLYGTGASTDTQYL. The V and J genes are TRBV27 and TRBJ2-3; 10 bases match TRBD1. The CDR3 loop spans 17 amino acids. Germline-derived CDR1 and CDR2 are MNHEY and SMNVEV (reference sequence). The V segment lost 1 base and the J segment 0 bases; nucleotides outside the gene matches: 4.

The chain is built from TRBV5-1 and TRBJ1-1, with TRBD1 identical over 8 bases. Germline V gene sequence: CDR1 SGHRS, CDR2 YFSETQ. V lost 3 bases and J lost 5; bases outside the gene matches: 9. This CDR3 contains 15 residues. The CDR3 bases are TGCGCCAGCAGCTGGGGAGACAGGGGACTGACTGAAGCTTTCTTT. This gives the protein CASSWGDRGLTEAFF.

The rearrangement links TRBV28 to TRBJ1-1, with TRBD1 as a possible D gene (6 bases). Trimming removed 6 bases from V and 2 bases from J, with 19 bases in between. The germline gives CDR1 MDHEN, CDR2 SYDVKM. The CDR3 sequence is 16 residues long. This chain's CDR3 is CASSHRGGPLNTEAFF. Here the CDR3 DNA reads TGTGCCAGCAGCCATAGAGGGGGTCCCCTAAACACTGAAGCTTTCTTT.